Presented here are 16 T cell receptor beta chains from one specimen sequenced in a study of OX40 agonist ivuxolimab in advanced cancers. The data were produced by immunoSEQ multiplex PCR, yet TCRdb's version contains in-frame clones alone and is incomplete. This table has about 68,000 clones, more than 70% appearing once. The material was CD4+ or CD8+ T cells sorted from blood, obtained in a trial of the OX40 agonist ivuxolimab. These receptors were collected from an adult with an advanced solid tumor such as melanoma, head and neck, liver or kidney cancer.

The rearrangement uses TRBV9 and TRBJ1-4, with 7 positions matching TRBD1. V dropped 3 bases and J dropped 7; count of bases not matched to a gene: 9. Germline CDR1 is SGDLS and CDR2 is YYNGEE. This CDR3 contains 15 residues. CDR3 sequence: CASSAGDSPGEKLFF. In DNA, the CDR3 is TGTGCCAGCAGCGCGGGGGACAGCCCAGGTGAAAAACTGTTTTTT.

V gene TRBV6-6 combines with J gene TRBJ1-6; D is uncertain. Germline V lookup: CDR1 MNHNY, CDR2 SVGAGI (reference sequence). Trimming pared 10 bases from V and 2 bases from J, leaving 12 bases between. This CDR3 spans 14 amino acids. Written as DNA, the CDR3 is TGTGCCACTCTGGACGGACCCTATAATTCACCCCTCCACTTT. Translation gives CATLDGPYNSPLHF.

The rearrangement joins TRBV10-3 to TRBJ2-3; D possibly corresponds to TRBD1 (6 bases). Germline loops: CDR1 ENHRY, CDR2 SYGVKD. CDR3 length: 14 amino acids. The V end was cut by 6 bases, the J end by 2 bases, with 12 bases between. The CDR3 protein is CAIRWTASTDTQYF. Written as DNA, the CDR3 is TGTGCCATCAGATGGACAGCCTCCACAGATACGCAGTATTTT.

This clone has just a few counts. DNA of the CDR3: TGTGCCAGCAGCTTAGATGCGTTTAGGGGGACTAAAGAGACCCAGTACTTC. It is translated as CASSLDAFRGTKETQYF. The J gene is TRBJ2-5, the V gene TRBV11-2, with D possibly being TRBD2 (7 bases). With 0 bases removed from V and 3 bases from J, the gap between germline ends came to 17 bases. The CDR3 runs 17 residues. From germline, CDR1 is SGHAT and CDR2 FQNNGV.

This chain's CDR3 is CATYGGNNSPLHF. The CDR3 DNA follows: TGTGCCACCTATGGGGGTAATAATTCACCCCTCCACTTT. The chain combines TRBV15 with TRBJ1-6, with D maybe TRBD1 (5 bases). Germline V gene sequence: CDR1 LNHNV, CDR2 YYDKDF (reference sequence). This CDR3 has 13 residues. Trimming removed 8 bases at V and 5 bases at J, with 10 bases between.

This chain joins TRBV27 and TRBJ2-7, with a weak D call TRBD2 (6 bases). The CDR3 consists of 14 residues. V lost 6 bases to trimming and J lost 3 bases, with 15 bases between them. Germline CDR1 and CDR2: MNHEY and SMNVEV (reference sequence). CDR3 in amino acids: CASSWTGSGYEQYF. CDR3 nucleotides: TGTGCCAGCAGCTGGACCGGGAGCGGCTACGAGCAGTACTTC.

The DNA of the CDR3 is TGTGCCAGCGGGGCAGGCTCCTACAATGAGCAGTTCTTC. As protein: CASGAGSYNEQFF. The chain recombines TRBV7-2 with TRBJ2-1; tentative D call: TRBD1 (5 bases). The V gene lost 8 bases and the J gene lost 0 bases, with 8 bases spanning the gap. The CDR3 length is 13 residues. Germline CDR1 is SGHTA and CDR2 is FQGNSA.

The genes are TRBV19 and TRBJ2-1, with TRBD1 matching 8 bases. The CDR3 loop spans 14 amino acids. Trimming took 1 base from V and 5 from J; bases not matched to a gene: 1. CDR1 is LNHDA, CDR2 SQIVND, per germline (reference sequence). Written as DNA, the CDR3 is TGTGCCAGTAGTATAGTCAGGGGGCACAATGAGCAGTTCTTC. Amino acid sequence: CASSIVRGHNEQFF.

This chain joins TRBV11-2 and TRBJ1-2; no clear D. Germline-derived CDR1 and CDR2 are SGHAT and FQNNGV. Trimming left V 5 bases short and J 8 bases short, with 12 bases between. The CDR3 covers 12 residues. The CDR3 DNA sequence: TGTGCCAGCAGCCCCCGATCTTTGGGCTACACCTTC. Its translation: CASSPRSLGYTF.

V gene TRBV7-9 combines with J gene TRBJ1-1; D perhaps matches TRBD1 (6 bases). Germline assignment: CDR1 SEHNR and CDR2 FQNEAQ (reference sequence). The CDR3 extends over 12 amino acids. Trimming cost V 11 bases and J 5 bases, with 15 bases left between them. CDR3 in amino acids: CAAAGDGTEAFF. The CDR3 bases are TGTGCCGCGGCAGGGGATGGTACTGAAGCTTTCTTT.

The chain is built from TRBV10-3 and TRBJ2-4; TRBD1 agrees at 7 bases. The CDR3 covers 14 residues. V shed 2 bases and J 3 bases; nucleotides not matched to a gene: 1. The germline V gene encodes CDR1 ENHRY and CDR2 SYGVKD. In DNA form, the CDR3 reads TGTGCCATCAGTGAGAGGGACAGCAAAAACATTCAGTACTTC. Encoded protein: CAISERDSKNIQYF.

The rearrangement joins TRBV19 to TRBJ1-6, with 7 bases fitting TRBD1. The V gene's germline CDR1 is LNHDA and CDR2 SQIVND (reference sequence). The CDR3 length is 15 residues. Losses at the gene ends were 7 bases for V and 4 bases for J; bases not matched to a gene: 7. CDR3 amino acids: CASKTGTEYNSPLHF. In DNA, the CDR3 is TGTGCCAGTAAAACCGGGACAGAGTATAATTCACCCCTCCACTTT.

The V and J genes are TRBV4-3 and TRBJ2-7, with D tentatively TRBD1 (5 bases). Between the trimmed V and J ends, which lost 0 bases and 3 bases, there was a span of 12 bases. This CDR3 contains 15 residues. Germline V lookup: CDR1 LGHNA, CDR2 YSLEER. The CDR3 is CASSQDWQGIYEQYF. CDR3 nucleotide sequence: TGCGCCAGCAGCCAAGATTGGCAGGGAATCTACGAGCAGTACTTC.

The genes are TRBV19 and TRBJ1-1; D uncertain. The V and J ends lost 6 bases and 1 base respectively, with 12 bases between them. Germline V gene lookup returns CDR1 LNHDA and CDR2 SQIVND (reference sequence). The CDR3 extends over 14 amino acids. The CDR3, as DNA: TGTGCCAGTAGGGCCGTCGAGGGGAACACTGAAGCTTTCTTT. Protein sequence: CASRAVEGNTEAFF. The complete variable domain, with remaining parts taken from reference TRBV19 and TRBJ1-1, reads DGGITQSPKYLFRKEGQNVTLSCEQNLNHDAMYWYRQDPGQGLRLIYYSQIVNDFQKGDIAEGYSVSREKKESFPLTVTSAQKNPTAFYLCASRAVEGNTEAFFGQGTRLTVV.

The chain recombines TRBV19 with TRBJ2-3; 8 bases are a match to TRBD1. CDR1 is LNHDA and CDR2 is SQIVND in the germline V gene (reference sequence). The trim removed 5 bases at V and 1 base at J, leaving 11 bases unmatched. The CDR3 has 17 amino acids. In DNA, the CDR3 is TGTGCCAGTAGTCCATTCTCCGGGACAGGAGGCACAGATACGCAGTATTTT. Translated: CASSPFSGTGGTDTQYF.

V gene TRBV18 combines with J gene TRBJ2-5; 10 bases fit TRBD1. Germline lookup yields CDR1 KGHSH and CDR2 LQKENI. The CDR3 totals 16 residues. V lost 2 bases and J lost 5; bases outside the gene matches: 8. This CDR3 is CASSPSGTGVGETQYF. Written as DNA, the CDR3 is TGTGCCAGCTCACCATCCGGGACAGGGGTTGGGGAGACCCAGTACTTC.